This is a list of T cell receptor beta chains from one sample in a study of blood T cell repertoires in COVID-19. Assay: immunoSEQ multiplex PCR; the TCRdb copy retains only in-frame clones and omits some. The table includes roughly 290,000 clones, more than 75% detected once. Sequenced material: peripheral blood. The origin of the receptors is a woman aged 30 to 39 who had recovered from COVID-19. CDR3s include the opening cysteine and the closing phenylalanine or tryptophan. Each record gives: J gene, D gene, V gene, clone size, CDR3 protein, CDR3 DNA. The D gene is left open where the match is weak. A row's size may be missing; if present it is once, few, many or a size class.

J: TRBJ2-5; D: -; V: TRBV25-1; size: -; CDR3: CASSRRARGPQETQYF; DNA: TGTGCCAGCAGTCGGAGGGCTCGGGGACCGCAAGAGACCCAGTACTTC
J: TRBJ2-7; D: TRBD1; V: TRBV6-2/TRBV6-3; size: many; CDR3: CASSFPGQGAYEQYF; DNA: TGTGCCAGCAGTTTCCCAGGACAGGGGGCCTACGAGCAGTACTTC
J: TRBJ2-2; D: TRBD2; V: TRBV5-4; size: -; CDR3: CASLAGGTGELFF; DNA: TGTGCCAGCCTAGCGGGAGGCACCGGGGAGCTGTTTTTT
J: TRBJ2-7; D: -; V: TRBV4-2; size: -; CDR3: CASSQVLGVGYEQYF; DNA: TGTGCCAGCAGCCAAGTTCTGGGAGTGGGCTACGAGCAGTACTTC
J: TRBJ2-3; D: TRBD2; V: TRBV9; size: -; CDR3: CASSDGTSGRARTDTQYF; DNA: TGTGCCAGCAGCGACGGGACTAGCGGGAGGGCCCGCACAGATACGCAGTATTTT
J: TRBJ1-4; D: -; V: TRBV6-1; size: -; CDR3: CASSEAVNMGARNEKLFF; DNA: TGTGCCAGCAGTGAAGCGGTCAATATGGGGGCTCGCAATGAAAAACTGTTTTTT
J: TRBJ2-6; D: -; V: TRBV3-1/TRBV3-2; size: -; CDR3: CASSQEKGGYGANVLTF; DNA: TGTGCCAGCAGCCAAGAAAAGGGAGGATACGGGGCCAACGTCCTGACTTTC
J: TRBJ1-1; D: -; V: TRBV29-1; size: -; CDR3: CSVVRGALTEAFF; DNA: TGCAGCGTTGTCAGGGGTGCCCTCACTGAAGCTTTCTTT
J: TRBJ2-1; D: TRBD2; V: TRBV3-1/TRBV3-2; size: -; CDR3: CASSPASGSYNEQFF; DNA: TGTGCCAGCAGTCCCGCTAGCGGCTCCTACAATGAGCAGTTCTTC
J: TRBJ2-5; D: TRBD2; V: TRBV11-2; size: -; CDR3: CASSLMGLAGGRLETQYF; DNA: TGTGCCAGCAGCTTAATGGGACTAGCGGGGGGGCGCTTAGAGACCCAGTACTTC
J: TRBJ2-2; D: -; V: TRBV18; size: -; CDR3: CASSPLPGINTGELFF; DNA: TGTGCCAGCTCACCACTTCCAGGGATTAACACCGGGGAGCTGTTTTTT
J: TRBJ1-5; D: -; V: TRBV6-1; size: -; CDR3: CASSESRFGNQPQHF; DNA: TGTGCCAGCAGTGAATCCCGGTTCGGCAATCAGCCCCAGCATTTT
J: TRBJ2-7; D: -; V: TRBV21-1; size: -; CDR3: CASSSNGRGWSYEQYF; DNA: TGTGCCAGCAGCTCGAACGGGCGGGGATGGAGCTACGAGCAGTACTTC
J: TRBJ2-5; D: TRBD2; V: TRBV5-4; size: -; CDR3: CASRKASGREDTQYF; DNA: TGTGCCAGCAGGAAGGCTAGCGGGAGGGAAGATACCCAGTACTTC
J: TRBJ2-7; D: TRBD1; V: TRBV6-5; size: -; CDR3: CASSRNRDRVGEQYF; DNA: TGTGCCAGCAGCCGAAACCGGGACAGGGTCGGCGAGCAGTACTTC
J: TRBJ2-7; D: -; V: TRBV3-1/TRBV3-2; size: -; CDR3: CASSRDSVDEQYF; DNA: TGTGCCAGCAGCCGGGACTCGGTCGACGAGCAGTACTTC
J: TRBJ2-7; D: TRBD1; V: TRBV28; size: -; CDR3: CASSLQGDTYEQYF; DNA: TGTGCCAGCAGTTTACAGGGGGACACCTACGAGCAGTACTTC
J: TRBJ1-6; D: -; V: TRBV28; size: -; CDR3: CASLGPGGNNSPLHF; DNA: TGTGCCAGCCTCGGACCCGGGGGAAACAATTCACCCCTCCACTTT
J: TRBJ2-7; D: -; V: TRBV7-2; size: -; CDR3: CASSLLVSYEQYF; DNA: TGTGCCAGCAGCTTATTAGTCTCCTACGAGCAGTACTTC
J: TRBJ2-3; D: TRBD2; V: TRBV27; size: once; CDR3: CASSTNSGVSTDTQYF; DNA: TGTGCCAGCAGTACCAATAGCGGGGTTAGCACAGATACGCAGTATTTT
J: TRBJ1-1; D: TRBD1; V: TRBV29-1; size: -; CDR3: CSVSTGAIEAFF; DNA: TGCAGCGTCTCGACAGGGGCAATTGAAGCTTTCTTT
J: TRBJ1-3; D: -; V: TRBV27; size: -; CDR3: CASSFSPGSGNTIYF; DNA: TGTGCCAGCAGTTTTTCCCCGGGGTCAGGAAACACCATATATTTT
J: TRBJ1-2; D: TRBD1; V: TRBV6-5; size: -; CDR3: CASSTQGQGYGYTF; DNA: TGTGCCAGCAGCACCCAGGGACAGGGCTATGGCTACACCTTC
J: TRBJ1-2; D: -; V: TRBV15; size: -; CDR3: CATSRARDFYGYTF; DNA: TGTGCCACCAGCAGAGCCCGGGACTTCTATGGCTACACCTTC
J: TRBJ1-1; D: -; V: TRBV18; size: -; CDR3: CASSPGGFTEAFF; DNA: TGTGCCAGCTCACCAGGAGGGTTCACTGAAGCTTTCTTT
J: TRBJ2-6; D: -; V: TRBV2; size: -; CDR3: CASSEAGAGANVLTF; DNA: TGTGCCAGCAGTGAAGCAGGGGCTGGGGCCAACGTCCTGACTTTC
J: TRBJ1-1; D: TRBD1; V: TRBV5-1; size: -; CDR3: CASSFSGRGTTEAFF; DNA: TGCGCCAGCAGCTTTAGTGGCAGGGGGACCACTGAAGCTTTCTTT
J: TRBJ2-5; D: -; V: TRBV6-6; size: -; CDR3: CASSILRGTQETQYF; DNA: TGTGCCAGCTCAATCCTCCGAGGAACTCAAGAGACCCAGTACTTC
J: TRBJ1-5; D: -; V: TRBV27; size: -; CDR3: CASSPNRKAFQPQHF; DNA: TGTGCCAGCAGTCCAAATCGAAAAGCCTTCCAGCCCCAGCATTTT
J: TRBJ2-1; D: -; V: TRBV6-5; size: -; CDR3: CASRAGTGLYNEQFF; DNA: TGTGCCAGCAGAGCCGGGACTGGCCTCTACAATGAGCAGTTCTTC
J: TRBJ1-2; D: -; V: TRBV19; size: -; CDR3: CASSIDGRVHGYTF; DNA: TGTGCCAGTAGTATAGATGGCAGGGTTCATGGCTACACCTTC
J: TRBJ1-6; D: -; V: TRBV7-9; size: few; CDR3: CASSLGGADSPLHF; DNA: TGTGCCAGCAGCTTAGGGGGCGCCGATTCACCCCTCCACTTT
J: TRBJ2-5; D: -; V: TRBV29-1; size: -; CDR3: CSVDRVGAETQYF; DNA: TGCAGCGTTGATAGGGTGGGGGCAGAGACCCAGTACTTC
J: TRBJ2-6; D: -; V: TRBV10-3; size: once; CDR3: CAISSSVSGANVLTF; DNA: TGTGCCATCAGTTCCTCGGTCTCTGGGGCCAACGTCCTGACTTTC
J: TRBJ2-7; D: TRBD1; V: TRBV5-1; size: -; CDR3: CASSLATGQGYEQYF; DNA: TGCGCCAGCAGCTTGGCCACAGGACAGGGGTACGAGCAGTACTTC
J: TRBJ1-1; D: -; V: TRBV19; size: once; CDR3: CASSMSVSTEAFF; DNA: TGTGCCAGTAGTATGTCGGTGAGCACTGAAGCTTTCTTT
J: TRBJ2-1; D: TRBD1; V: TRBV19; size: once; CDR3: CASSILQGAEQFF; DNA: TGTGCCAGTAGTATCTTACAGGGGGCCGAGCAGTTCTTC
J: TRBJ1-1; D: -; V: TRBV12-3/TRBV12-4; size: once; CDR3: CASRQGSYTEAFF; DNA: TGTGCCAGCAGGCAGGGATCTTACACTGAAGCTTTCTTT
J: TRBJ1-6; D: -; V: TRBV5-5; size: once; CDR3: CASRRVSNSPLHF; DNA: TGTGCCAGCAGGCGGGTCAGCAATTCACCCCTCCACTTT
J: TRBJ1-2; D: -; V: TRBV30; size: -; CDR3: CAWRQDVDGYTF; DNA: TGTGCCTGGAGGCAGGATGTCGATGGCTACACCTTC
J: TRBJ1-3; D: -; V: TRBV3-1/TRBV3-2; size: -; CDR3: CASSPDFFSGNTIYF; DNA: TGTGCCAGCAGCCCGGACTTCTTCTCTGGAAACACCATATATTTT
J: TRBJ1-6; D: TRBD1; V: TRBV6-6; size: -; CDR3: CASSRNRDRRNSPLHF; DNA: TGTGCCAGCAGTCGAAACAGGGACAGGAGAAATTCACCCCTCCACTTT
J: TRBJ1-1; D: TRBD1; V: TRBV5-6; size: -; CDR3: CASSLGQGLNTEAFF; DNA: TGTGCCAGCAGCTTAGGACAGGGCCTCAACACTGAAGCTTTCTTT
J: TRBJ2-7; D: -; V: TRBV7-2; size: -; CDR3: CASSWQGMSSYEQYF; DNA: TGTGCCAGCAGCTGGCAGGGGATGAGTTCCTACGAGCAGTACTTC
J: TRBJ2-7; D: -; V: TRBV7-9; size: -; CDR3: CASSQGQSRNEQYF; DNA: TGTGCCAGCAGCCAAGGACAGAGTCGCAACGAGCAGTACTTC
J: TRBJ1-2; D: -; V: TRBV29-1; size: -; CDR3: CSVEVRGARYTF; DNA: TGCAGCGTTGAAGTGCGGGGTGCGAGGTACACCTTC
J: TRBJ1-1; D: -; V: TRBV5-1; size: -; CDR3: CASSLRWRIGDTEAFF; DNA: TGCGCCAGCAGCTTGCGTTGGCGCATCGGGGACACTGAAGCTTTCTTT
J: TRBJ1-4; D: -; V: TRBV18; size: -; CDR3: CASSPEAQVSEKLFF; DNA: TGTGCCAGCTCACCGGAAGCCCAGGTATCGGAAAAACTGTTTTTT
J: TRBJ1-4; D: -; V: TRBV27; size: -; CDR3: CASSRLIGVEKLFF; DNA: TGTGCCAGCAGCCGCCTAATAGGGGTTGAAAAACTGTTTTTT
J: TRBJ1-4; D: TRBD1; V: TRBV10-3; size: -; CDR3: CAISDTGAPNEKLFF; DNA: TGTGCCATCAGTGACACAGGGGCGCCTAATGAAAAACTGTTTTTT
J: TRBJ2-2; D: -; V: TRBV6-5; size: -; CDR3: CASVQGWVGELFF; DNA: TGTGCCAGCGTTCAGGGGTGGGTCGGGGAGCTGTTTTTT
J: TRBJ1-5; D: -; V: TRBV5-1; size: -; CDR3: CASSPAGGTQPQHF; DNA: TGCGCCAGCAGCCCCGCGGGGGGAACACAGCCCCAGCATTTT
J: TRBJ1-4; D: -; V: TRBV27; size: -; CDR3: CASSLDRLNEKLFF; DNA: TGTGCCAGCAGTTTAGACAGACTTAATGAAAAACTGTTTTTT
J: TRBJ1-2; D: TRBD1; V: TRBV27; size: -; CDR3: CASSLSGTGGYGYTF; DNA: TGTGCCAGCAGTTTATCGGGGACAGGGGGCTATGGCTACACCTTC
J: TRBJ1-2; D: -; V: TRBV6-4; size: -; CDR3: CASSSSGEMHYGYTF; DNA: TGTGCCAGCAGTTCCTCGGGGGAAATGCACTATGGCTACACCTTC
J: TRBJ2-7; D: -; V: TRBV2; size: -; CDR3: CASRVQLPYEQYF; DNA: TGTGCCAGCAGAGTACAGTTACCCTACGAGCAGTACTTC